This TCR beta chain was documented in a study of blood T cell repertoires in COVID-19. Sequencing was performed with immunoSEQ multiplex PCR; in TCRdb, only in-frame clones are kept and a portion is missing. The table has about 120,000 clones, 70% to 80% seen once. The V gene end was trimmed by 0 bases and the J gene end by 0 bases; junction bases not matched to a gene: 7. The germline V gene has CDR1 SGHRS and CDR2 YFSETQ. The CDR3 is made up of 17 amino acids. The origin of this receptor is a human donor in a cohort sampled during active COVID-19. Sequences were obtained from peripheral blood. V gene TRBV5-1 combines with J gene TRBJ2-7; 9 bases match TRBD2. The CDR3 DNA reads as TGCGCCAGCAGCTTGGATGGGACTAGCTACCTCTCCTACGAGCAGTACTTC. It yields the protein CASSLDGTSYLSYEQYF.